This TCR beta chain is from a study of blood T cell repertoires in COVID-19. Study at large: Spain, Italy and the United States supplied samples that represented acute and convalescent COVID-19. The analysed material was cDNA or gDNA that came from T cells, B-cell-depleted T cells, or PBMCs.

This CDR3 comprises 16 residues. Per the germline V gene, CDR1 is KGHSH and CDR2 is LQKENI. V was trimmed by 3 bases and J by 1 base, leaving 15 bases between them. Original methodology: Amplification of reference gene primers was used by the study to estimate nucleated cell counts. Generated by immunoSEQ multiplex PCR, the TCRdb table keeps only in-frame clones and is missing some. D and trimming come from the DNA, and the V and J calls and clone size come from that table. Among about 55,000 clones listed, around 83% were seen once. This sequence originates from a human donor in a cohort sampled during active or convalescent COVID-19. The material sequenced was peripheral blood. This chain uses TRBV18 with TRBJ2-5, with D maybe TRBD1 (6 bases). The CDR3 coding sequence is TGTGCCAGCTCACCCATCGGTCAGGGGAGCCAAGAGACCCAGTACTTC. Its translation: CASSPIGQGSQETQYF.